This is a list of T cell receptor beta chains from one sample in a study of OX40 agonist ivuxolimab in advanced cancers. TCRdb's copy holds only in-frame clones and misses some; the assay was immunoSEQ multiplex PCR. The sample consists of more than 60,000 clones, 60% to 80% of them appearing once. The material sequenced was CD4+ or CD8+ T cells sorted from blood, taken in a trial of the OX40 agonist ivuxolimab. All receptors come from an adult with an advanced solid tumor such as melanoma, head and neck, liver or kidney cancer. Each CDR3 is given with its conserved first and last residue. D genes are given only for firm matches.

>TRBV5-1|TRBD1|TRBJ1-3
CASSSRQGARNTIYF
>TRBV28|TRBD2|TRBJ2-1
CASSGASGGNNEQFF
>TRBV28|TRBD2|TRBJ2-1
CASSWTSGNYNEQFF
>TRBV18|TRBD2|TRBJ2-3
CASSPPGLAGGLRDTQYF
>TRBV21-1|NA|TRBJ2-1
CASSKFRAANEQFF
>TRBV7-2|TRBD2|TRBJ2-1
CASSFFRTSDYNEQFF
>TRBV2|NA|TRBJ1-4
CASSEGSRGSEKLFF
>TRBV14|TRBD1|TRBJ2-7
CASSLYRGPYEQYF
>TRBV7-9|NA|TRBJ1-1
CASSLQGNTEAFF
>TRBV7-8|TRBD1|TRBJ1-3
CASSPGGSGNTIYF
>TRBV29-1|TRBD1|TRBJ1-1
CSGEQGANTEAFF
>TRBV6-1|NA|TRBJ1-2
CASSEFAGIDYTF
>TRBV6-5|NA|TRBJ1-5
CASRRQVDQPQHF
>TRBV21-1|NA|TRBJ2-7
CASSLRDSNYEQYF
>TRBV6-1|TRBD1|TRBJ2-7
CASSLTGWEQYF
>TRBV21-1|NA|TRBJ1-5
CASRCILATLDHQPQHF
>TRBV11-1|NA|TRBJ2-7
CASSTNTYEQYF
>TRBV5-1|NA|TRBJ1-1
CASSSGPQNTEAFF
>TRBV7-6|TRBD2|TRBJ2-2
CASSFLAGDTGELFF
>TRBV5-6|NA|TRBJ2-5
CASSLGAETQYF
>TRBV30|TRBD2|TRBJ2-7
CAWSVLGLEKISYF
>TRBV4-2|TRBD2|TRBJ2-5
CASSQDGLAGGRGETQYF
>TRBV15|TRBD1|TRBJ1-5
CATSRGPTGQGFNQPQHF
>TRBV27|TRBD1|TRBJ1-4
CASSFHGTGLEKLFF
>TRBV28|NA|TRBJ1-4
CASRTQGGGTNEKLFF
>TRBV4-2|TRBD2|TRBJ2-1
CASSPRTSGGFSYNEQFF
>TRBV5-1|TRBD2|TRBJ2-3
CASSLVGRGGLDTQYF
>TRBV2|NA|TRBJ1-1
CASSPGQLGNTWF
>TRBV6-6|NA|TRBJ2-7
CASSYGSFSYEQYF
>TRBV11-1|NA|TRBJ2-3
CASSSQGSTDTQYF
>TRBV7-9|NA|TRBJ2-2
CARDAGTANTGELFF
>TRBV10-2|NA|TRBJ2-1
CASTLGWIGEQFF
>TRBV18|NA|TRBJ2-7
CASSPVGGAYEQYF
>TRBV2|TRBD2|TRBJ2-3
CASGLAGDTDTQYF
>TRBV19|TRBD1|TRBJ1-5
CASSDTGGGQPQHF
>TRBV6-6|TRBD1|TRBJ2-7
CASSYSRDSSYEQYF
>TRBV6-6|NA|TRBJ1-2
CASSYSATYGYTF
>TRBV30|NA|TRBJ1-2
CAWVFPGTIYGYTF
>TRBV5-8|TRBD2|TRBJ2-3
CASSLEASGRNTQYF
>TRBV5-6|TRBD2|TRBJ2-2
CASSTTGTSGRAAGELFF
>TRBV2|TRBD1|TRBJ2-7
CASSPTTGLGEQYF
>TRBV5-6|TRBD1|TRBJ1-4
CASSLQTGGGNEKLFF
>TRBV10-2|NA|TRBJ1-2
CASRRGEYYGYTF
>TRBV28|NA|TRBJ2-7
CASSSPGQVYYEQYF
>TRBV5-1|NA|TRBJ2-2
CASREANTGELFF
>TRBV28|NA|TRBJ2-7
CASRTGPHYEQYF
>TRBV2|NA|TRBJ1-2
CASSEQSLFPLNYGYTF
>TRBV4-1|NA|TRBJ2-1
CASSPTDALTATGSYNEQFF
>TRBV2|NA|TRBJ2-7
CASSWDTVYEQYF
>TRBV18|TRBD1|TRBJ1-3
CASSPSDRVYF
>TRBV2|TRBD2|TRBJ2-5
CASSGPPLAGGNQETQYF
>TRBV2|NA|TRBJ1-6
CASSVGGSYNSPLHF